The entry below gives a single T cell receptor beta chain sequence along with its context. This entry comes from a study of T cells after somatic rescue of genetic block. In germline, CDR1 is MNHEY, CDR2 SVGAGI. The germline V and J ends were trimmed by 0 bases and 3 bases, with 9 bases remaining between them. This CDR3 region has 15 residues. Profiled with immunoSEQ multiplex PCR; TCRdb holds only in-frame clones, not every one. The profile shows roughly 51,000 clones, approximately 96% of them singletons. The sequenced sample consisted of peripheral blood mononuclear cells (PBMCs). The gene calls are TRBV6-5 and TRBJ1-3, with a possible D match to TRBD1 (5 bases). The clonotype was recovered from a child less than two years old. CDR3 sequence: CASSYSPGGGNTIYF. The CDR3 nucleotides are TGTGCCAGCAGTTACTCTCCCGGGGGTGGAAACACCATATATTTT.